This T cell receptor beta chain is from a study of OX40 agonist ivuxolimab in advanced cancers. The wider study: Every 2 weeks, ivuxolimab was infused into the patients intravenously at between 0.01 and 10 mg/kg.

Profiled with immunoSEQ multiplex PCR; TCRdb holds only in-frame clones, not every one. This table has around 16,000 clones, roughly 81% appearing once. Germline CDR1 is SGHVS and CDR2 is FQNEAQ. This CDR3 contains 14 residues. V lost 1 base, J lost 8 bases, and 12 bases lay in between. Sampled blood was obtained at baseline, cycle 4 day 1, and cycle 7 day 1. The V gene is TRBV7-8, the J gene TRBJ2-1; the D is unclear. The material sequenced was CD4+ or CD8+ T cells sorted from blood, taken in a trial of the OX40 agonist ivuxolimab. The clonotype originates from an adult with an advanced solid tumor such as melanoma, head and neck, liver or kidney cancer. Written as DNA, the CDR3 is TGTGCCAGCAGCTTAGATGGTCCTCTCGATGAGCAGTTCTTC. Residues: CASSLDGPLDEQFF. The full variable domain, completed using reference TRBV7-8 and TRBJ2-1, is GAGVSQSPRYKVAKRGQDVALRCDPISGHVSLFWYQQALGQGPEFLTYFQNEAQLDKSGLPSDRFFAERPEGSVSTLKIQRTQQEDSAVYLCASSLDGPLDEQFFGPGTRLTVL.